What follows are 30 T cell receptor beta chains derived from one specimen sequenced in a study of OX40 agonist ivuxolimab in advanced cancers. Library creation used the immunoSEQ multiplex PCR assay. This is the immuneACCESS table as TCRdb keeps it, with only in-frame sequences that have V and J called. A part of the clones is gone; compared with another copy, unresolved V genes explain less than half, and the rest is unexplained. This sample is represented by about 140,000 clones; 90% of them were singletons. The ten largest clones represent about 1.1% of the sample. The specimen comprised CD4+ or CD8+ T cells sorted from blood, sampled in a trial of the OX40 agonist ivuxolimab. Source of these receptors: an adult with an advanced solid tumor such as melanoma, head and neck, liver or kidney cancer.

This clone was observed a single time. CDR3 nucleotide sequence: TGTGCCAGCAGCAATGGACAGGGGGGATTGGTTGGCTACACCTTC. Amino acid sequence: CASSNGQGGLVGYTF. This chain links TRBV11-2 with TRBJ1-2, with 10 bases matching TRBD1. The CDR3 spans 15 residues. Germline V gene lookup returns CDR1 SGHAT and CDR2 FQNNGV. The ends lost 5 bases at V and 7 bases at J; junction bases unmatched: 10.

The V gene is TRBV7-9, the J gene TRBJ2-7; 14 positions match TRBD2. This CDR3 has 18 residues. After removal of 5 bases from V and 1 base from J, the junction contained 10 bases not matched to a gene. CDR1 and CDR2 from the germline V gene are SEHNR and FQNEAQ (reference sequence). CDR3 loop: CASSLYVGTSGRSYEQYF. CDR3 nucleotides: TGTGCCAGCAGCCTATACGTAGGGACTAGCGGGAGATCCTACGAGCAGTACTTC.

The genes are TRBV19 and TRBJ1-4; TRBD1 might be the D (6 bases). CDR3 length: 16 amino acids. The V gene lost 4 bases and the J gene lost 1 base, with 13 bases spanning the gap. Germline CDR1 reads LNHDA; CDR2 reads SQIVND (reference sequence). Here the CDR3 reads CASSSLSGQTNEKLFF. The CDR3 DNA reads TGTGCCAGTAGTAGTCTTTCGGGACAAACTAATGAAAAACTGTTTTTT.

The V and J genes are TRBV10-2 and TRBJ1-1, with D tentatively TRBD1 (6 bases). V shed 2 bases and J shed 5 bases, with 15 bases lying between them. The CDR3 runs to 15 residues. From germline, CDR1 is WSHSY and CDR2 SAAADI. Written as DNA, the CDR3 is TGCGCCAGCAGTGAGCCCGCCGGGGGCAGGACTGAAGCTTTCTTT. This codes for CASSEPAGGRTEAFF.

This clone was found a few times. The gene calls are TRBV28 and TRBJ1-5, with D possibly TRBD1 on 6 matching bases. CDR1 and CDR2 from the germline V gene are MDHEN and SYDVKM. This CDR3 spans 13 amino acids. Deletions cut 7 bases from V and 6 bases from J, with 13 bases between. The CDR3 spells CASIDARGQPQHF. CDR3 sequence (DNA): TGTGCCAGCATCGACGCCAGGGGTCAGCCCCAGCATTTT.

The chain is built from TRBV11-2 and TRBJ1-2; D uncertain. V lost 5 bases and J 0 bases, leaving 13 bases between the germline ends. The germline CDR1 and CDR2 sequences are SGHAT and FQNNGV. CDR3 length: 15 amino acids. The CDR3, as DNA: TGTGCCAGCAGCCCCCTGACATCCTCTAACTATGGCTACACCTTC. The encoded protein is CASSPLTSSNYGYTF.

J is TRBJ2-2 and V is TRBV10-3; 7 nucleotides line up with TRBD1. The V gene's germline CDR1 is ENHRY and CDR2 SYGVKD. This CDR3 contains 14 residues. After removal of 10 bases from V and 0 bases from J, the junction contained 5 bases not matched to a gene. The DNA of the CDR3 is TGTGCCACCGGACAGGCGGCGAACACCGGGGAGCTGTTTTTT. Residues: CATGQAANTGELFF.

This clone was seen once. The rearrangement joins TRBV18 to TRBJ1-1; tentative D call: TRBD1 (6 bases). Germline-derived CDR1 and CDR2 are KGHSH and LQKENI. This CDR3 region has 15 residues. Trimming stripped 1 base from V and 1 base from J, with 10 bases between. The DNA for the CDR3 is TGTGCCAGCTCACCACGACAGGATTGGAACACTGAAGCTTTCTTT. Translating gives CASSPRQDWNTEAFF. The variable domain in full, with the rest retrieved from reference TRBV18 and TRBJ1-1, is NAGVMQNPRHLVRRRGQEARLRCSPMKGHSHVYWYRQLPEEGLKFMVYLQKENIIDESGMPKERFSAEFPKEGPSILRIQQVVRGDSAAYFCASSPRQDWNTEAFFGQGTRLTVV.

The V gene is TRBV19, the J gene TRBJ2-1; D tentatively fits TRBD1 or TRBD2 (5 bases each). Germline V gives CDR1 LNHDA, CDR2 SQIVND (reference sequence). V dropped 0 bases and J dropped 3 bases, with 9 bases sitting between them. The CDR3 length is 15 residues. CDR3 DNA: TGTGCCAGTAGTATAGATGGGACCAACTACAATGAGCAGTTCTTC. Amino acid sequence: CASSIDGTNYNEQFF. Together with reference TRBV19 and TRBJ2-1, the CDR3 gives the full variable domain: DGGITQSPKYLFRKEGQNVTLSCEQNLNHDAMYWYRQDPGQGLRLIYYSQIVNDFQKGDIAEGYSVSREKKESFPLTVTSAQKNPTAFYLCASSIDGTNYNEQFFGPGTRLTVL.

The rearrangement links TRBV10-2 to TRBJ1-1; the D gene is possibly TRBD1 (5 bases). The CDR3 runs to 14 residues. The germline V gene encodes CDR1 WSHSY and CDR2 SAAADI. Trimming took 3 bases from V and 0 from J, leaving 8 bases between them. CDR3 amino acids: CASSDGHLNTEAFF. For the CDR3, the DNA is TGCGCCAGCAGTGATGGACACCTGAACACTGAAGCTTTCTTT.

The gene calls are TRBV5-8 and TRBJ1-5; possible D gene TRBD1, 6 bases. This CDR3 comprises 16 residues. CDR1 is SGHTS and CDR2 is YDEGEE in the germline V gene. Trimming shortened V by 1 base and J by 5 bases, and 16 bases separated the two germline ends. The CDR3 loop reads CASSLYAGQLYQPQHF. Here the CDR3 DNA reads TGTGCCAGCAGCTTGTATGCTGGACAGCTCTATCAGCCCCAGCATTTT.

The V and J genes are TRBV10-2 and TRBJ2-1; TRBD2 aligns across 15 bases. This CDR3 contains 17 residues. V lost 7 bases and J lost 1; bases outside the gene matches: 5. In germline, CDR1 is WSHSY, CDR2 SAAADI. The CDR3 DNA reads TGCGCCAGCATCCACGGGACTAGCGGGGGGTCCTACAATGAGCAGTTCTTC. It encodes CASIHGTSGGSYNEQFF.

The chain employs TRBV10-3 and TRBJ1-5; 7 nucleotides agree with TRBD1. The germline gives CDR1 ENHRY, CDR2 SYGVKD. After removal of 0 bases from V and 2 bases from J, the junction contained 4 bases not matched to a gene. The CDR3 spans 16 residues. DNA of the CDR3: TGTGCCATCAGTGAGTCTGCAGGGGGAGGCAATCAGCCCCAGCATTTT. Residues: CAISESAGGGNQPQHF.

CDR3 amino acids: CASSLDPGAETQYF. CDR3 sequence (DNA): TGTGCCAGCAGCTTAGATCCGGGCGCAGAGACCCAGTACTTC. This chain links TRBV11-2 with TRBJ2-5; no clear D. The ends were cut back, 0 bases at V and 4 bases at J, with 9 bases in the middle. CDR1 is SGHAT, CDR2 FQNNGV, per germline. CDR3 length: 14 residues.

This clone has only a few counts. This rearrangement joins TRBV5-1 to TRBJ2-3, with TRBD2 matching over 13 bases. The V segment lost 0 bases and the J segment 6 bases; nucleotides outside the gene matches: 4. The CDR3 runs 16 residues. Germline V gene lookup returns CDR1 SGHRS and CDR2 YFSETQ. Here the CDR3 reads CASSLEGTSGMDTQYF. The CDR3 nucleotides are TGCGCCAGCAGCTTGGAGGGGACTAGCGGGATGGATACGCAGTATTTT.

The rearrangement uses TRBV5-1 and TRBJ1-5; the D gene is possibly TRBD1 (5 bases). This CDR3 region has 15 residues. The germline V gene has CDR1 SGHRS and CDR2 YFSETQ. The V and J ends lost 0 bases and 3 bases respectively, with 10 bases between them. As DNA, the CDR3 is TGCGCCAGCAGCTTGGAGGGCAGGGTCAATCAGCCCCAGCATTTT. The encoded protein is CASSLEGRVNQPQHF.

V usage is TRBV18 and J usage is TRBJ1-4; tentative D call: TRBD1 (6 bases). V shed 6 bases and J shed 10 bases, with 18 bases lying between them. CDR1 is KGHSH and CDR2 is LQKENI in the germline V gene. This CDR3 is 14 amino acids long. The CDR3 DNA reads TGTGCCAGCTCCTCCTCGACAGGCTTGGGAAAACTGTTTTTT. It encodes CASSSSTGLGKLFF.

The V and J genes are TRBV19 and TRBJ1-3; 7 positions match TRBD1. Per the germline V gene, CDR1 is LNHDA and CDR2 is SQIVND (reference sequence). V was clipped by 6 bases and J by 3 bases; unmatched bases: 8. The CDR3 has 15 residues. Here the CDR3 reads CASRSRQGFGNTIYF. The CDR3 DNA reads TGTGCCAGTAGATCCCGACAGGGATTTGGAAACACCATATATTTT. The variable domain in full, with the rest retrieved from reference TRBV19 and TRBJ1-3, is DGGITQSPKYLFRKEGQNVTLSCEQNLNHDAMYWYRQDPGQGLRLIYYSQIVNDFQKGDIAEGYSVSREKKESFPLTVTSAQKNPTAFYLCASRSRQGFGNTIYFGEGSWLTVV.

This chain joins TRBV2 and TRBJ2-5; D is unclear. Trimming took 4 bases from V and 3 from J, leaving 6 bases between them. Germline CDR1 and CDR2: SNHLY and FYNNEI. This CDR3 has 12 residues. CDR3: CASSVQKETQYF. The CDR3 coding sequence is TGTGCCAGCAGTGTCCAAAAAGAGACCCAGTACTTC. Full variable domain (rest looked up from reference TRBV2 and TRBJ2-5): EPEVTQTPSHQVTQMGQEVILRCVPISNHLYFYWYRQILGQKVEFLVSFYNNEISEKSEIFDDQFSVERPDGSNFTLKIRSTKLEDSAMYFCASSVQKETQYFGPGTRLLVL.

The V gene is TRBV30, the J gene TRBJ1-6; no clear D gene. Germline V gene sequence: CDR1 GTSNPN, CDR2 SVGIG (reference sequence). Trimming removed 2 bases at V and 3 bases at J, with 17 bases between. This CDR3 has 17 amino acids. The CDR3 DNA reads TGTGCCTGGAGTATTGGGCAGAATACGAACTATAATTCACCCCTCCACTTT. This sequence encodes CAWSIGQNTNYNSPLHF.

The CDR3 region has the DNA TGTGCCAGCAGTTCCCCGGGACAGGGAGCTAACTATGGCTACACCTTC. Protein product: CASSSPGQGANYGYTF. The V and J genes are TRBV28 and TRBJ1-2; 9 nucleotides line up with TRBD1. V was pared by 4 bases and J by 0 bases, with 6 bases of the junction left unmatched. Germline loops: CDR1 MDHEN, CDR2 SYDVKM. This CDR3 spans 16 amino acids.

Here the CDR3 reads CASSPPGQTNYGYTF. CDR3 sequence (DNA): TGTGCCAGCAGCCCTCCGGGACAGACTAACTATGGCTACACCTTC. The chain recombines TRBV7-3 with TRBJ1-2, with 7 bases matching TRBD1. V was clipped by 5 bases and J by 0 bases; unmatched bases: 6. Germline loops: CDR1 SGHTA, CDR2 FQGTGA. This CDR3 has 15 amino acids. Full variable domain (remainder filled in from reference TRBV7-3 and TRBJ1-2): GAGVSQTPSNKVTEKGKYVELRCDPISGHTALYWYRQSLGQGPEFLIYFQGTGAADDSGLPNDRFFAVRPEGSVSTLKIQRTERGDSAVYLCASSPPGQTNYGYTFGSGTRLTVV.

The chain is built from TRBV6-5 and TRBJ2-6; TRBD1 might be the D (6 bases). The germline gives CDR1 MNHEY, CDR2 SVGAGI. The CDR3 is 15 residues long. V was pared by 6 bases and J by 1 base, with 10 bases between. Here the CDR3 reads CASSTGFSGANVLTF. As DNA, the CDR3 is TGTGCCAGCAGCACAGGGTTTTCTGGGGCCAACGTCCTGACTTTC.

CDR3 nucleotide sequence: TGCGCCAGCACCGGACAGGGAGACACCGGGGAGCTGTTTTTT. This translates into CASTGQGDTGELFF. The chain uses TRBV10-2 and TRBJ2-2; 8 bases fit TRBD1. V shed 7 bases, J shed 3 bases, and the junction held 4 bases outside the gene matches. The germline gives CDR1 WSHSY, CDR2 SAAADI. The CDR3 extends over 14 amino acids.

V and J are TRBV18 and TRBJ1-1; possibly TRBD1 for D (6 bases). The CDR3 runs to 16 residues. CDR1 KGHSH and CDR2 LQKENI come from the germline V gene. Trimming shortened V by 1 base and J by 1 base, and 13 bases separated the two germline ends. This CDR3 is CASSPRDTHWNTEAFF. CDR3 sequence (DNA): TGTGCCAGCTCACCACGGGACACCCATTGGAACACTGAAGCTTTCTTT.

This chain uses TRBV6-5 with TRBJ2-1; D is possibly TRBD2 (6 bases). Germline V gives CDR1 MNHEY, CDR2 SVGAGI. The CDR3 consists of 14 residues. The ends were cut back, 6 bases at V and 1 base at J, with 10 bases in the middle. The CDR3 DNA reads TGTGCCAGCAGCCGAAGCGGGTCCTACAATGAGCAGTTCTTC. Its protein product is CASSRSGSYNEQFF.

The V and J genes are TRBV9 and TRBJ2-7, with 11 bases fitting TRBD2. Unmatched junction bases numbered 10, after V lost 4 bases and J lost 1 base. CDR3 size: 17 residues. Germline V gene lookup returns CDR1 SGDLS and CDR2 YYNGEE. CDR3 sequence reads: CASSPLAGENPSYEQYF. CDR3 coding DNA: TGTGCCAGCAGCCCACTAGCGGGAGAAAACCCTTCCTACGAGCAGTACTTC.

The chain is built from TRBV25-1 and TRBJ2-7, with D unclear. Germline assignment: CDR1 MGHDK and CDR2 SYGVNS. V lost 5 bases, J lost 6 bases, and 17 bases lay in between. CDR3 length equals 14 residues. The CDR3 DNA reads as TGTGCCAGCAGTATGCTGCACTATACGAGCGAGCAGTACTTC. Protein: CASSMLHYTSEQYF.

CDR3 bases: TGTGCCAGCAGCCAGACGCCTAACTATGGCTACACCTTC. Translated: CASSQTPNYGYTF. The V gene is TRBV6-1, the J gene TRBJ1-2; no clear D. V was clipped by 6 bases and J by 0 bases, with 8 bases between them. The CDR3 length is 13 residues. Germline CDR1 is MNHNS and CDR2 is SASEGT.

Details on this clone: Other DNA sequences from this sample encode an identical CDR3 as well. The chain is built from TRBV7-9 and TRBJ2-2, with D unresolved. CDR1 is SEHNR and CDR2 is FQNEAQ in the germline V gene (reference sequence). CDR3 length equals 18 residues. V lost 8 bases and J 0 bases, leaving 22 bases between the germline ends. CDR3 bases: TGTGCCAGCTCACCTAACCTCGGTAAAGGATCGAACACCGGGGAGCTGTTTTTT. Protein sequence: CASSPNLGKGSNTGELFF.